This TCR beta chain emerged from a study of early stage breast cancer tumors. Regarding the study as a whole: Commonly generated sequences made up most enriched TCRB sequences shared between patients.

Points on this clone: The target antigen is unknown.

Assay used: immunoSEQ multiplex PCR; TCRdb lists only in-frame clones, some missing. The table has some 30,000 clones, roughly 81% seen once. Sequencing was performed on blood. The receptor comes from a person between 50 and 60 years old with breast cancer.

The CDR3 DNA is TGTGCCAGCAGCCCACTAGCGAAGACCACAGATACGCAGTATTTT. Translating it yields CASSPLAKTTDTQYF. The chain uses TRBV11-2 and TRBJ2-3, with 7 bases lining up with TRBD2. The germline V gene encodes CDR1 SGHAT and CDR2 FQNNGV. J was trimmed by 2 bases and V by 5 bases; bases with no gene match: 7. The length of the CDR3 is 15 residues.